This entry is about one T cell receptor (beta chain). The CDR3 is 15 residues long. Germline values: CDR1 DFQATT, CDR2 SNEGSKA (reference sequence). The junction had 10 bases not matched to a gene; V was cut back by 3 bases and J by 7 bases. The sample originates from a study of control samples from healthy donors and cancer patients. Measured with immunoSEQ multiplex PCR; TCRdb has only the in-frame clones, and not every one. The sample shows 100,000 or so clones, around 82% of them seen only once. Source material: blood. This TCR came from a woman aged 55-69 years in good health. The rearrangement links TRBV20-1 to TRBJ2-3; 10 nucleotides line up with TRBD2. The CDR3 loop is CSASEASGSRNTQYF. The CDR3 nucleotides read TGCAGTGCTAGTGAGGCTAGCGGGAGTCGGAATACGCAGTATTTT.